The 27 T cell receptor beta chains listed next were all sequenced from one sample in a study of blood T cell repertoires in COVID-19. TCRdb keeps only in-frame clones here, not all; method: immunoSEQ multiplex PCR. The sample has fewer than 40,000 clones, roughly nine tenths seen once. Material for sequencing was peripheral blood. The receptors come from an elderly woman with active or convalescent COVID-19.

The chain is built from TRBV29-1 and TRBJ1-5; D unclear. CDR1 and CDR2 (germline): SQVTM, ANQGSEA. V lost 4 bases, J lost 6 bases, and 13 bases lay in between. The CDR3 loop spans 13 amino acids. CDR3 coding DNA: TGCAGCGTTGGAGGAGGGTTAAGTCAGCCCCAGCATTTT. This encodes CSVGGGLSQPQHF.

This clone has just a few counts. CDR3 nucleotides: TGTGCCAGCAGCTTGGGGACAGCCGGAAACACCATATATTTT. As protein: CASSLGTAGNTIYF. The V call is TRBV7-8, the J call TRBJ1-3; TRBD1 matches at 7 bases. Trimming removed 3 bases from V and 4 bases from J; junction bases left unmatched: 3. The CDR3 extends over 14 amino acids. Germline CDR1 SGHVS, CDR2 FQNEAQ.

This clone was counted once. The genes are TRBV4-1 and TRBJ1-1, with D uncertain. V lost 4 bases and J lost 2, with 14 bases in between. The CDR3 runs to 15 residues. CDR1 is MGHRA, CDR2 YSYEKL, per germline. DNA of the CDR3: TGCGCCAGCAGCCTGGAGGCCAGTCTTAACACTGAAGCTTTCTTT. Amino acids: CASSLEASLNTEAFF.

The J gene is TRBJ1-5, the V gene TRBV2; 7 positions agree with TRBD1. Germline V gene sequence: CDR1 SNHLY, CDR2 FYNNEI. This CDR3 spans 15 amino acids. V gave up 5 bases and J gave up 4 bases; unmatched junction bases: 8. CDR3 residues: CASSRIGQANQPQHF. The CDR3 DNA is TGTGCCAGCAGTAGGATTGGACAGGCTAATCAGCCCCAGCATTTT.

The V call is TRBV2, the J call TRBJ2-2; the match to TRBD1 covers 10 bases. The trim removed 9 bases at V and 4 bases at J, leaving 5 bases unmatched. Germline V gene data show CDR1 as SNHLY and CDR2 as FYNNEI. The CDR3 is made up of 14 amino acids. For the CDR3, the DNA is TGTGCCAGTATCCGGGACAGGGGCACCGGGGAGCTGTTTTTT. Residues: CASIRDRGTGELFF.

The genes are TRBV10-3 and TRBJ1-1; 8 nucleotides line up with TRBD1. This CDR3 region has 14 residues. The germline gives CDR1 ENHRY, CDR2 SYGVKD. J gave up 1 base and V 7 bases, and 5 bases lay outside the gene matches. As DNA, the CDR3 is TGTGCCATCAAGGACAGGGATACGAACACTGAAGCTTTCTTT. This encodes CAIKDRDTNTEAFF.

This chain connects TRBV6-1 to TRBJ1-3, with D maybe TRBD1 (5 bases). CDR3 length: 15 amino acids. Germline V gene data show CDR1 as MNHNS and CDR2 as SASEGT. Trimming shortened V by 2 bases and J by 4 bases, and 12 bases separated the two germline ends. The DNA for the CDR3 is TGTGCCAGCAGTGAATGGTGGGGCACGGGAAACACCATATATTTT. This translates into CASSEWWGTGNTIYF.

The chain links TRBV28 to TRBJ2-3; D not certain. CDR1 and CDR2 from the germline V gene are MDHEN and SYDVKM. Trimming shortened V by 2 bases and J by 2 bases, and 8 bases separated the two germline ends. CDR3 size: 14 residues. CDR3 bases: TGTGCCAGCAGTTTACCCTTACTCACAGATACGCAGTATTTT. It translates to CASSLPLLTDTQYF. The full variable domain, completed using reference TRBV28 and TRBJ2-3, is DVKVTQSSRYLVKRTGEKVFLECVQDMDHENMFWYRQDPGLGLRLIYFSYDVKMKEKGDIPEGYSVSREKKERFSLILESASTNQTSMYLCASSLPLLTDTQYFGPGTRLTVL.

The chain couples TRBV28 to TRBJ2-7; the D gene is possibly TRBD2 (7 bases). The CDR3 is 13 residues long. V was trimmed by 5 bases and J by 5 bases, leaving 13 bases between them. Germline values: CDR1 MDHEN, CDR2 SYDVKM. The CDR3 DNA follows: TGTGCCAGCAGTAGGTGGGGGGGCCACGAGCAGTACTTC. This sequence encodes CASSRWGGHEQYF.

CDR3 protein: CASSQDASRAGANVLTF. Here the CDR3 DNA reads TGTGCCAGCAGCCAAGATGCTTCCAGGGCTGGGGCCAACGTCCTGACTTTC. The chain links TRBV3-1 (or the pseudogene TRBV3-2) to TRBJ2-6, with D tentatively TRBD1 (5 bases). V was clipped by 0 bases and J by 2 bases, with 11 bases between them. The germline V gene has CDR1 LGHDT and CDR2 YNNKEL (reference sequence). The CDR3 has 17 residues.

The chain couples TRBV30 to TRBJ2-2; 12 bases map to TRBD1. The germline gives CDR1 GTSNPN, CDR2 SVGIG (reference sequence). CDR3 size: 17 residues. CDR3 DNA sequence: TGTGCATCTTCCCGGGACAGGGGGCAGGTCAGGACCGGGGAGCTGTTTTTT. Translation gives CASSRDRGQVRTGELFF.

This clone was counted once. This chain links TRBV27 with TRBJ2-7, with TRBD2 identical over 9 bases. Germline V gene sequence: CDR1 MNHEY, CDR2 SMNVEV (reference sequence). This CDR3 is built from 15 residues. Losses at the gene ends were 5 bases for V and 0 bases for J; bases not matched to a gene: 5. CDR3 sequence reads: CASSPLTSGSYEQYF. DNA for the CDR3: TGTGCCAGCAGTCCACTGACTAGCGGCTCCTACGAGCAGTACTTC.

This chain uses TRBV5-1 with TRBJ1-1, with 8 bases identical to TRBD1. Germline assignment: CDR1 SGHRS and CDR2 YFSETQ. CDR3 length equals 14 residues. The trim removed 4 bases at V and 3 bases at J, leaving 5 bases unmatched. The CDR3 region has the DNA TGCGCCAGCAGCGCCGGACAGGGCGACACTGAAGCTTTCTTT. It yields the protein CASSAGQGDTEAFF.

The chain is built from TRBV7-8 and TRBJ1-5, with D unclear. The germline V gene has CDR1 SGHVS and CDR2 FQNEAQ. Between the trimmed V and J ends, which lost 5 bases and 6 bases, there was a span of 5 bases. CDR3 size: 11 residues. CDR3 residues: CASSPGQPQHF. For the CDR3, the DNA is TGTGCCAGCAGCCCGGGTCAGCCCCAGCATTTT.

This clone was seen only a few times. The chain couples TRBV28 to TRBJ1-2; no firm D call. Per the germline V gene, CDR1 is MDHEN and CDR2 is SYDVKM. The ends were cut back, 7 bases at V and 3 bases at J, with 9 bases in the middle. The CDR3 is 12 amino acids. The CDR3 DNA follows: TGTGCCAGCACAATGCAGGACTATGGCTACACCTTC. Translating gives CASTMQDYGYTF.

In this sample, this clone turned up once. The rearrangement links TRBV18 to TRBJ1-1; D perhaps matches TRBD1 (6 bases). Germline V gene sequence: CDR1 KGHSH, CDR2 LQKENI. V lost 3 bases and J 11 bases, leaving 16 bases between the germline ends. The CDR3 has 13 residues. CDR3 protein: CASSPQPDRGAFF. CDR3 nucleotide sequence: TGTGCCAGCTCACCCCAGCCGGACAGAGGTGCTTTCTTT.

The V gene is TRBV3-1 (or the pseudogene TRBV3-2), the J gene TRBJ2-3; tentatively, D is TRBD1 (7 bases). The V end lost 0 bases, the J end lost 3 bases, and 13 bases lay between the germline ends. The CDR3 runs to 16 residues. The germline CDR1 and CDR2 sequences are LGHDT and YNNKEL (reference sequence). CDR3 residues: CASSQDWRGQTDTQYF. DNA of the CDR3: TGTGCCAGCAGCCAAGATTGGAGGGGGCAGACAGATACGCAGTATTTT.

This chain joins TRBV7-9 and TRBJ1-2; 9 bases are shared with TRBD1. J gave up 8 bases and V 0 bases, and 10 bases lay outside the gene matches. Germline-derived CDR1 and CDR2 are SEHNR and FQNEAQ (reference sequence). This CDR3 has 16 amino acids. The CDR3 bases are TGTGCCAGCAGCTTAGCTTACCGGGACAGGGAAGGAGGCTACACCTTC. Protein product: CASSLAYRDREGGYTF.

The chain recombines TRBV18 with TRBJ1-2, with D tentatively TRBD1 (6 bases). Germline V lookup: CDR1 KGHSH, CDR2 LQKENI. The V and J ends lost 3 bases and 3 bases respectively, with 26 bases between them. The CDR3 is 19 amino acids. CDR3 loop: CASSPRQAINTNRYYGYTF. The CDR3 bases are TGTGCCAGCTCACCTAGACAGGCCATTAACACCAACCGCTACTATGGCTACACCTTC. The full variable domain, in which reference TRBV18 and TRBJ1-2 provide the parts outside the CDR3, is NAGVMQNPRHLVRRRGQEARLRCSPMKGHSHVYWYRQLPEEGLKFMVYLQKENIIDESGMPKERFSAEFPKEGPSILRIQQVVRGDSAAYFCASSPRQAINTNRYYGYTFGSGTRLTVV.

The genes are TRBV7-6 and TRBJ2-3; 10 bases are shared with TRBD2. The CDR3 runs to 16 residues. Germline-derived CDR1 and CDR2 are SGHVS and FNYEAQ. The ends lost 3 bases at V and 5 bases at J; junction bases unmatched: 8. The CDR3 nucleotides read TGTGCCAGCAGCTTGAGTAGCGGGGGGCAGGGAGATACGCAGTATTTT. It encodes CASSLSSGGQGDTQYF.

The gene calls are TRBV15 and TRBJ1-1; D is perhaps TRBD1 (6 bases). The CDR3 spans 15 residues. The germline CDR1 and CDR2 sequences are LNHNV and YYDKDF (reference sequence). V was trimmed by 1 base and J by 1 base, leaving 10 bases between them. The CDR3 reads CATSRVRGGNTEAFF. Here the CDR3 DNA reads TGTGCCACCAGCAGAGTTAGGGGGGGGAACACTGAAGCTTTCTTT.

This chain uses TRBV9 with TRBJ2-5; 13 nucleotides align to TRBD2. This CDR3 contains 13 residues. V was pared by 7 bases and J by 9 bases, with 6 bases of the junction left unmatched. Germline V CDR1 and CDR2: SGDLS, YYNGEE. This chain's CDR3 is CASSTSGGTPQYF. The DNA for the CDR3 is TGTGCCAGCTCGACTAGCGGGGGGACGCCCCAGTACTTC.

V and J are TRBV4-1 and TRBJ2-2, with D possibly matching TRBD2 (5 bases). V lost 2 bases and J 5 bases, leaving 9 bases between the germline ends. The CDR3 contains 14 residues. CDR1 is MGHRA and CDR2 is YSYEKL in the germline V gene. The CDR3 nucleotides read TGCGCCAGCAGCCAACCCCTAGCAACCGGGGAGCTGTTTTTT. This encodes CASSQPLATGELFF.

The rearrangement uses TRBV7-9 and TRBJ2-3; 7 bases align to TRBD2. The junction had 8 bases not matched to a gene; V was cut back by 3 bases and J by 2 bases. The CDR3 runs 16 residues. The germline gives CDR1 SEHNR, CDR2 FQNEAQ (reference sequence). CDR3 region: CASSLGLGGNTDTQYF. CDR3 sequence (DNA): TGTGCCAGCAGCTTGGGTCTCGGGGGGAACACAGATACGCAGTATTTT.

The chain is built from TRBV7-6 and TRBJ1-1; D is perhaps TRBD1 (5 bases). The CDR3 has 15 amino acids. Per the germline V gene, CDR1 is SGHVS and CDR2 is FNYEAQ. V lost 2 bases and J 4 bases, leaving 14 bases between the germline ends. The CDR3 nucleotides are TGTGCCAGCAGCTTAAGAGGGGCCGGGGGCACTGAAGCTTTCTTT. Its protein product is CASSLRGAGGTEAFF.

The rearrangement joins TRBV6-5 to TRBJ2-7, with 9 bases that match TRBD1. This CDR3 has 14 residues. CDR1 and CDR2 from the germline V gene are MNHEY and SVGAGI. The ends lost 7 bases at V and 6 bases at J; junction bases unmatched: 10. Here the CDR3 DNA reads TGTGCCAGCACACCACCGGGACAGGGTAGCGAGCAGTACTTC. Encoded protein: CASTPPGQGSEQYF.

The chain carries TRBV6-1 and TRBJ1-6; D remains unclear. CDR3 length equals 15 residues. Trimming removed 4 bases from V and 8 bases from J, with 15 bases in between. Germline CDR1 MNHNS, CDR2 SASEGT. The CDR3 here is CASSALTSQDSPLHF. The CDR3 DNA is TGTGCCAGCAGTGCGTTGACCAGCCAGGATTCACCCCTCCACTTT.